A selection of T cell receptor beta chains follows, all from one sample in a study of quantifying T cell responses using KT2 cells. MiXCR, applied by TCRdb to the UMI-ligation and nested PCR reads, yields one record per CDR3 protein. The sample has approximately 57,000 distinct CDR3 sequences; roughly an eighth are singletons. Sequences were obtained from PBMCs spiked with cells of the T cell clone KT2. These receptors were obtained from a human donor. Each CDR3 is given with its conserved first and last residue. D genes are given only for firm matches. Clone size appears in some rows only: once, few, many, or a class for an expanded clone.

>TRBV27|TRBD1|few|TRBJ2-3|14
TGTGCCAGCAGTTTATCTAGGGGGCATGATACGCAGTATTTT
CASSLSRGHDTQYF
>TRBV6-6|-|-|TRBJ1-1|15
TGTGCCAGCAGTTACTCCCTATTAGGGAACACTGAAGCTTTCTTT
CASSYSLLGNTEAFF
>TRBV12-3/TRBV12-4|TRBD2|many|TRBJ2-1|15
TGTGCCAGCAGTCGATCCGGGACTACCTACAATGAGCAGTTCTTC
CASSRSGTTYNEQFF
>TRBV29-1|-|-|TRBJ2-2|12
TGCAGCGTAAGACAGAACACCGGGGAGCTGTTTTTT
CSVRQNTGELFF
>TRBV7-9|-|-|TRBJ1-4|16
TGTGCCAGCAGCTCGAATAGGGTGGCGGGTAATGAAAAACTGTTTTTT
CASSSNRVAGNEKLFF
>TRBV30|TRBD2|-|TRBJ2-2|17
TGTGCCTGGACTGGACTAGCGGGGGGTTGGGGCGCCGGGGAGCTGTTTTTT
CAWTGLAGGWGAGELFF
>TRBV6-6|TRBD1|-|TRBJ2-5|16
TGTGCCAGCAGTTACATTGGGACAGGGGGCGGAGAGACCCAGTACTTC
CASSYIGTGGGETQYF
>TRBV4-1|-|-|TRBJ1-1|12
TGCGCCAGCAGTCGGGGGGCTACTGAAGCTTTCTTT
CASSRGATEAFF
>TRBV29-1|-|many|TRBJ1-1|14
TGCAGCGTAGCAACGCAGGGAATGAACACTGAAGCTTTCTTT
CSVATQGMNTEAFF
>TRBV9|-|few|TRBJ1-1|13
TGTGCCAGCAGCGTAGGAGTCGGGACTGAAGCTTTCTTT
CASSVGVGTEAFF
>TRBV28|TRBD1|few|TRBJ1-1|13
TGTGCCAGCGGCAGGACAGGAGAGCTTGAAGCTTTCTTT
CASGRTGELEAFF
>TRBV28|-|few|TRBJ1-5|15
TGTGCCAGCAGTTTTTTGGCTTATAGCAATCAGCCCCAGCATTTT
CASSFLAYSNQPQHF
>TRBV2|-|few|TRBJ2-3|14
TGTGCCATACACGGACAGTTTGACGGAGATACGCAGTATTTT
CAIHGQFDGDTQYF
>TRBV3-1|-|few|TRBJ2-7|13
TGTGCCAGCAGCCAAGATTGGCAGGGCCAGCAGTACTTC
CASSQDWQGQQYF
>TRBV10-3|-|many|TRBJ2-3|11
TGTGCCATCAGTGGGGCAGATACGCAGTATTTT
CAISGADTQYF
>TRBV7-6|TRBD1|-|TRBJ2-1|15
TGTGCCAGCAGCCCGAGACAGGGACCCTACAATGAGCAGTTCTTC
CASSPRQGPYNEQFF
>TRBV7-2|-|-|TRBJ2-3|12
TGTGCCAGCAGCCCATTCACAGATACGCAGTATTTT
CASSPFTDTQYF
>TRBV19|TRBD2|many|TRBJ2-7|14
TGTGCCAGTTCCCTAGCGGGAGATATTCGCGAGCAGTACTTC
CASSLAGDIREQYF
>TRBV6-5|-|few|TRBJ1-6|14
TGTGCCAGCAGTCCGACCCACAGGATTTCACCCCTCCACTTT
CASSPTHRISPLHF
>TRBV6-2/TRBV6-3|TRBD2|-|TRBJ2-3|17
TGTGCCAGCAGAGACCAAGGACTAGCGGGGGCCACAGATACGCAGTATTTT
CASRDQGLAGATDTQYF
>TRBV6-2/TRBV6-3|TRBD2|few|TRBJ2-3|17
TGTGCCAGCAGTTACTCGGCCCTAGCGGGAGGCAAAGATACGCAGTATTTT
CASSYSALAGGKDTQYF
>TRBV12-3/TRBV12-4|TRBD1|-|TRBJ2-1|20
TGTGCCAGCAGTCGAAGCCGGGACAGGGGTCCACTAGCGTCCCCCAATGAGCAGTTCTTC
CASSRSRDRGPLASPNEQFF
>TRBV5-1|-|few|TRBJ2-6|16
TGCGCCAGCAGCCCAGGACGTACCTCTGGGGCCAACGTCCTGACTTTC
CASSPGRTSGANVLTF
>TRBV10-2|-|-|TRBJ2-7|13
TGCGCCAGCAGTGAGTCGAGCTCCTACGAGCAGTACTTC
CASSESSSYEQYF
>TRBV6-5|-|many|TRBJ2-1|13
TGTGCCAGCAGTTACTCCGAAAAAAGTGAGCAGTTCTTC
CASSYSEKSEQFF
>TRBV12-3/TRBV12-4|-|many|TRBJ2-1|16
TGTGCCAGCAGCCTCAGCTACAGGAACCCATACAATGAGCAGTTCTTC
CASSLSYRNPYNEQFF
>TRBV7-2|-|few|TRBJ2-4|16
TGTGCCAGCAGCTTAGTCCCAGGGATAACGCAAAACATTCAGTACTTC
CASSLVPGITQNIQYF
>TRBV7-2|-|-|TRBJ1-2|15
TGTGCCAGCAGCCTTTTTCAGGGAGCTAACTATGGCTACACCTTC
CASSLFQGANYGYTF
>TRBV2|-|few|TRBJ1-5|13
TGTGCCAGCAGTATGAAGGGGGATCAGCCCCAGCATTTT
CASSMKGDQPQHF
>TRBV10-1|-|-|TRBJ1-1|13
TGCGCCAGCAGTCCTCCAGGGTTCACTGAAGCTTTCTTT
CASSPPGFTEAFF
>TRBV11-2|TRBD1|few|TRBJ1-4|16
TGTGCCAGCAGCCCGTCGCCGAGACAGGGCGGGGAAAAACTGTTTTTT
CASSPSPRQGGEKLFF
>TRBV6-5|-|few|TRBJ1-1|13
TGTGCCAGCACAGTCTTGGCTGGCACTGAAGCTTTCTTT
CASTVLAGTEAFF
>TRBV3-1|-|few|TRBJ2-5|15
TGTGCCAGCAGCCAGTTTACGGGGCCACAAGAGACCCAGTACTTC
CASSQFTGPQETQYF
>TRBV6-2/TRBV6-3|TRBD2|-|TRBJ2-7|13
TGTGCCGCGCGGACTAGCGGGAACTACGAGCAGTACTTC
CAARTSGNYEQYF
>TRBV12-3/TRBV12-4|-|few|TRBJ1-1|14
TGTGCCAGCAGTTCCGGGGGATTTCTCACTGAAGCTTTCTTT
CASSSGGFLTEAFF
>TRBV7-6|TRBD1|few|TRBJ1-2|16
TGTGCCAGCAGCTTAGCCGCCGGACAGGCGTACGCTGGCTACACCTTC
CASSLAAGQAYAGYTF